The 23 T cell receptor beta chains presented below share a single source sample, sequenced in a study of blood T cells in healthy people across ages. The authors ran a second PCR of about 7 to 11 cycles using a sample-barcoded 5' primer and a J-beta primer mix. In TCRdb, the 5' RACE reads were re-called with MiXCR into one record per CDR3 protein. The data show about 1.1 million distinct CDR3 sequences, roughly two fifths seen once. Sequenced: blood. These TCRs come from a young man in good health.

V gene TRBV20-1 combines with J gene TRBJ2-7, with D possibly TRBD1 on 6 matching bases. The ends were cut back, 5 bases at V and 6 bases at J, with 14 bases in the middle. The CDR3 is 12 residues long. Germline assignment: CDR1 DFQATT and CDR2 SNEGSKA (reference sequence). CDR3 sequence: CSARLRGTEQYF. In DNA form, the CDR3 reads TGCAGTGCTCGCCTCAGGGGTACCGAGCAGTACTTC.

There are a few counts of this clonotype. The chain links TRBV30 to TRBJ2-7, with D unclear. Germline CDR1 reads GTSNPN; CDR2 reads SVGIG (reference sequence). Trimming removed 2 bases from V and 5 bases from J, with 10 bases in between. This CDR3 is 12 amino acids long. CDR3 bases: TGTGCCTGGAGTACCCAACGGGACGAGCAGTACTTC. Its protein product is CAWSTQRDEQYF.

This clonotype has a count of ten or more. The genes are TRBV20-1 and TRBJ2-7; the D gene is possibly TRBD1 (6 bases). The CDR3 is made up of 13 amino acids. Germline CDR1 is DFQATT and CDR2 is SNEGSKA (reference sequence). V was cut by 5 bases and J by 0 bases, with 11 bases left in between. DNA of the CDR3: TGCAGTGCTGGACAGCCGTCCTCCTACGAGCAGTACTTC. Encoded protein: CSAGQPSSYEQYF.

The chain links TRBV14 to TRBJ1-2; no definite D call. The CDR3 runs 13 residues. Trimming left V 1 base short and J 4 bases short, with 7 bases between. CDR1 is SGHDN, CDR2 FVKESK, per germline. The CDR3 here is CASSQVNSYGYTF. The CDR3 DNA is TGTGCCAGCAGCCAAGTAAACAGCTATGGCTACACCTTC. Filled out from reference TRBV14 and TRBJ1-2, the complete variable domain reads EAGVTQFPSHSVIEKGQTVTLRCDPISGHDNLYWYRRVMGKEIKFLLHFVKESKQDESGMPNNRFLAERTGGTYSTLKVQPAELEDSGVYFCASSQVNSYGYTFGSGTRLTVV.

V and J are TRBV29-1 and TRBJ1-1; D unclear. The V end was cut by 3 bases, the J end by 1 base, with 6 bases between. CDR3 length: 12 residues. Germline lookup yields CDR1 SQVTM and CDR2 ANQGSEA. The CDR3 region has the DNA TGCAGCGTTGACTGGGCGAACACTGAAGCTTTCTTT. Translated: CSVDWANTEAFF.

This rearrangement joins TRBV5-1 to TRBJ1-2; 7 nucleotides agree with TRBD1. This CDR3 comprises 13 residues. The ends lost 2 bases at V and 6 bases at J; junction bases unmatched: 4. Germline loops: CDR1 SGHRS, CDR2 YFSETQ. The CDR3 sequence is CASSLTGVNGYTF. The CDR3 DNA follows: TGCGCCAGCAGCTTAACAGGGGTTAATGGCTACACCTTC.

This chain joins TRBV6-1 and TRBJ1-2, with a possible D match to TRBD1 (5 bases). Germline V gene data show CDR1 as MNHNS and CDR2 as SASEGT. The CDR3 consists of 16 residues. Trimming pared 2 bases from V and 4 bases from J, leaving 17 bases between. CDR3: CASSETGGGELYGYTF. CDR3 in DNA: TGTGCCAGCAGTGAAACTGGCGGAGGGGAGCTCTATGGCTACACCTTC.

The chain combines TRBV6-2 or TRBV6-3 with TRBJ2-3, with TRBD2 as a possible D gene (6 bases). Germline values: CDR1 MNHEY, CDR2 SVGEGT. V was trimmed by 1 base and J by 0 bases, leaving 14 bases between them. This CDR3 is built from 17 residues. The CDR3 sequence: CASSYFLWRDSTDTQYF. The CDR3 bases are TGTGCCAGCAGTTACTTCCTTTGGAGGGATAGCACAGATACGCAGTATTTT.

This clonotype appeared a few times. This chain joins TRBV7-3 and TRBJ2-3; 7 positions agree with TRBD1. The CDR3 extends over 16 amino acids. The germline CDR1 and CDR2 sequences are SGHTA and FQGTGA. J gave up 1 base and V 1 base, and 5 bases lay outside the gene matches. CDR3 sequence (DNA): TGTGCCAGCAGCTTAAGAGGGGGCTCCCGCACAGATACGCAGTATTTT. Translation gives CASSLRGGSRTDTQYF.

V is TRBV28 and J is TRBJ1-5; the D is unclear. Trimming took off 6 bases at V and 5 bases at J, with 11 bases between the two ends. Germline lookup yields CDR1 MDHEN and CDR2 SYDVKM. This CDR3 is built from 13 residues. CDR3 in amino acids: CASRLGGDQPQHF. Here the CDR3 DNA reads TGTGCCAGCAGGCTAGGCGGGGATCAGCCCCAGCATTTT.

The chain combines TRBV7-3 with TRBJ2-1, with a weak D call TRBD2 (6 bases). V was clipped by 4 bases and J by 6 bases, with 16 bases between them. The CDR3 contains 15 residues. Germline CDR1 is SGHTA and CDR2 is FQGTGA. The CDR3 here is CASSSQTGVFNEQFF. In nucleotides, the CDR3 is TGTGCCAGCAGCTCCCAAACGGGGGTCTTCAATGAGCAGTTCTTC.

Only a few counts were recorded for this clonotype. V and J are TRBV11-2 and TRBJ2-7, with D perhaps being TRBD1 or TRBD2 (6 bases each). Trimming left V 4 bases short and J 3 bases short, with 25 bases between. CDR3 length: 18 amino acids. The germline gives CDR1 SGHAT, CDR2 FQNNGV. The CDR3 here is CASSSSYGGMTGGYEQYF. CDR3 coding DNA: TGTGCCAGCAGCTCGTCATATGGGGGGATGACAGGTGGCTACGAGCAGTACTTC.

This sequence joins TRBV12-3 or TRBV12-4 and TRBJ2-1, with D hard to call. Deletions cut 6 bases from V and 15 bases from J, with 21 bases between. There are 13 residues in the CDR3. The CDR3 protein is CASSPSDGGKWFF. In DNA form, the CDR3 reads TGTGCCAGCAGCCCGTCGGACGGCGGCAAATGGTTCTTC.

This chain links TRBV6-6 with TRBJ1-2; the D gene is possibly TRBD1 (6 bases). The germline CDR1 and CDR2 sequences are MNHNY and SVGAGI (reference sequence). This CDR3 region has 15 residues. Trimming stripped 2 bases from V and 5 bases from J, with 15 bases between. This chain's CDR3 is CASSYPEGGGYGYTF. CDR3 bases: TGTGCCAGCAGTTACCCGGAAGGGGGGGGATATGGCTACACCTTC.

There are many counts of this clonotype. The chain joins TRBV10-3 to TRBJ2-1; 15 bases align to TRBD2. V was pared by 9 bases and J by 4 bases, with 4 bases of the junction left unmatched. The CDR3 length is 15 residues. Germline values: CDR1 ENHRY, CDR2 SYGVKD. CDR3 in DNA: TGTGCCATAGGGACTAGCGGGGGGCTATACAATGAGCAGTTCTTC. Its protein product is CAIGTSGGLYNEQFF.

This clonotype has only one observation. The chain couples TRBV20-1 to TRBJ1-6; D uncertain. Trimming removed 0 bases from V and 7 bases from J, with 4 bases in between. The CDR3 totals 12 residues. Germline CDR1 reads DFQATT; CDR2 reads SNEGSKA (reference sequence). CDR3: CSARDTNSPLHF. The DNA of the CDR3 is TGCAGTGCTAGAGACACAAATTCACCCCTCCACTTT.

The rearrangement uses TRBV2 and TRBJ2-3, with TRBD2 identical over 11 bases. V dropped 5 bases and J dropped 7; count of bases not matched to a gene: 5. Germline V gives CDR1 SNHLY, CDR2 FYNNEI. CDR3 length: 14 amino acids. CDR3 in DNA: TGTGCCAGCAGTAGTAGCGGGGGGGAATATACGCAGTATTTT. This codes for CASSSSGGEYTQYF.

V gene TRBV28 combines with J gene TRBJ1-2; no definite D call. Germline V gene sequence: CDR1 MDHEN, CDR2 SYDVKM. The CDR3 is 12 residues long. Trimming removed 6 bases from V and 6 bases from J, with 11 bases in between. CDR3 coding DNA: TGTGCCAGCAGCCCTAATAGGCATGGCTACACCTTC. It codes for CASSPNRHGYTF.

This clonotype was picked up a small number of times. The gene calls are TRBV7-2 and TRBJ2-3; either TRBD1 or TRBD2 may supply D (5 bases each). Per the germline V gene, CDR1 is SGHTA and CDR2 is FQGNSA. Trimming stripped 4 bases from V and 0 bases from J, with 17 bases between. This CDR3 comprises 17 residues. DNA for the CDR3: TGTGCCAGCAGCTCAGTACCCGGGACCTACAGCACAGATACGCAGTATTTT. Translating it yields CASSSVPGTYSTDTQYF.

The J gene is TRBJ2-3, the V gene TRBV5-6; 10 bases map to TRBD1. This CDR3 spans 17 amino acids. The junction had 13 bases not matched to a gene; V was cut back by 6 bases and J by 3 bases. CDR1 is SGHDT and CDR2 is YYEEEE in the germline V gene. The CDR3 nucleotides are TGTGCCAGCACCCAGCTTGGGTGGACAGGGGGAACAGATACGCAGTATTTT. This sequence encodes CASTQLGWTGGTDTQYF. Full variable domain (remainder filled in from reference TRBV5-6 and TRBJ2-3): DAGVTQSPTHLIKTRGQQVTLRCSPKSGHDTVSWYQQALGQGPQFIFQYYEEEERQRGNFPDRFSGHQFPNYSSELNVNALLLGDSALYLCASTQLGWTGGTDTQYFGPGTRLTVL.

The chain links TRBV3-1 to TRBJ1-2; D perhaps matches TRBD1 (5 bases). Germline V gene lookup returns CDR1 LGHDT and CDR2 YNNKEL (reference sequence). This CDR3 is 17 amino acids long. With 1 base removed from V and 2 bases from J, the gap between germline ends came to 17 bases. CDR3 sequence: CASSQGRGVEANYGYTF. CDR3 coding DNA: TGTGCCAGCAGCCAAGGAAGGGGAGTTGAGGCAAACTATGGCTACACCTTC.

The genes are TRBV29-1 and TRBJ2-1; D is unclear. From germline, CDR1 is SQVTM and CDR2 ANQGSEA. V lost 1 base and J 4 bases, leaving 11 bases between the germline ends. The CDR3 has 14 amino acids. As DNA, the CDR3 is TGCAGCGTTGAAGTTCGATATGGGTACAATGAGCAGTTCTTC. It yields the protein CSVEVRYGYNEQFF.

The J gene is TRBJ1-2, the V gene TRBV6-2 or TRBV6-3; D perhaps matches TRBD1 (5 bases). Germline CDR1 MNHEY, CDR2 SVGEGT. The ends were cut back, 4 bases at V and 5 bases at J, with 14 bases in the middle. The length of the CDR3 is 14 residues. The chain's CDR3 is CASSSPHDSYGYTF. The CDR3 coding sequence is TGTGCCAGCAGTTCCCCTCATGACAGTTATGGCTACACCTTC.